The rows below give T cell receptor beta chains drawn from one sample of a study of blood T cells in healthy people across ages. TCRdb independently ran MiXCR on the 5' RACE reads; one entry per CDR3 protein. The sample yields under 1,100,000 distinct CDR3 sequences, under 30% seen once. These records were also assigned to another study, of T cells of mothers and their children.

Sample: blood. Receptors originate from a girl aged 2-10 years in good health. Each CDR3 is given with its conserved first and last residue. Each record gives: J gene, D gene, V gene, CDR3 length, CDR3 protein. A D gene is named only where the DNA matches it firmly.

TRBJ1-1,-,TRBV7-9,14,CASSEYDRNTEAFF
TRBJ1-4,-,TRBV5-1,15,CASGHGGGGGEKLFF
TRBJ2-2,-,TRBV7-3,14,CASSQQGTPGELFF
TRBJ2-1,-,TRBV15,17,CATSRILAATQNNEQFF
TRBJ2-7,TRBD2,TRBV4-1,15,CASSQTSGKMGEQYF
TRBJ1-2,-,TRBV29-1,12,CSVEIVSYGYTF
TRBJ2-5,TRBD1,TRBV12-3/TRBV12-4,13,CASSEGALETQYF
TRBJ2-1,TRBD1,TRBV7-3,15,CASSTRLDRVTMQFF
TRBJ2-5,-,TRBV20-1,15,CSARTPIARQETQYF
TRBJ1-1,-,TRBV3-1,14,CASSQDLTTTEAFF
TRBJ1-4,-,TRBV4-3,15,CASSQDRGLVEKLFF
TRBJ2-7,-,TRBV5-4,14,CASSFGVGRYEQYF
TRBJ1-2,-,TRBV12-3/TRBV12-4,14,CASSSTVRGYGYTF
TRBJ1-1,TRBD1,TRBV3-1,15,CASSQEGTAGTEAFF
TRBJ1-1,-,TRBV12-3/TRBV12-4,14,CASSLQAEHTEAFF
TRBJ2-5,TRBD1,TRBV7-2,14,CASSFPGQQETQYF
-,-,TRBV5-1,14,CAGSYEVGAYEQYF
-,TRBD1,TRBV19,15,CATQKGQAGDETQYF
TRBJ2-5,TRBD1,TRBV28,15,CASRSRTGRQETQYF
TRBJ1-1,-,TRBV7-2,17,CASSLSVSRIMNTEAFF
TRBJ2-1,-,TRBV20-1,16,CSARAHRERSGNEQFF
TRBJ2-3,-,TRBV28,13,CASSLEGRYTQYF
TRBJ2-7,-,TRBV15,15,CAASRDPGGTYEQYF
TRBJ1-2,-,TRBV29-1,10,CSVSRDGYTF
-,-,TRBV7-8,16,CASSLARDREGNEQFF
TRBJ2-4,TRBD2,TRBV6-5,14,CASRQTSGENIQYF
-,-,TRBV6-5,13,CASSRRDSDEQFF
TRBJ2-7,TRBD2,TRBV28,15,CASSPPGLAGHEQYF
TRBJ1-6,-,TRBV28,14,CASSLWTVNSPLHF
TRBJ2-7,-,TRBV29-1,14,CSVENPGESYEQYF
TRBJ2-3,-,TRBV5-6,14,CASSLGRDTDTQYF
TRBJ1-1,-,TRBV24-1,17,CATSEGSAGALNTEAFF
TRBJ2-7,TRBD2,TRBV7-2,14,CASSSVGGFNEQYF
TRBJ2-7,TRBD2,TRBV28,15,CASSFHGGDVYEQYF
TRBJ2-5,-,TRBV4-2,13,CASSPNEGGTQCF
TRBJ2-5,-,TRBV5-1,14,CASSLTQPGETQYF
-,-,TRBV7-9,15,CASSALLQGSYEQYF
TRBJ2-5,-,TRBV29-1,12,CSVEQNPGTQYF
TRBJ2-3,-,TRBV12-3/TRBV12-4,14,CASSRGQTADTQYF
TRBJ2-7,-,TRBV15,14,CATGSAGSSYEQYF
-,-,TRBV7-9,16,CASGSSLATISYEQYF
TRBJ1-5,TRBD1,TRBV6-1,15,CASSPGQGFTQPQHF
TRBJ2-7,-,TRBV11-2,13,CASSLGPSYEQYF
TRBJ2-5,-,TRBV27,14,CASSSRGPTETQYF
TRBJ2-7,TRBD1,TRBV19,14,CASSDRGHSYEQYF
TRBJ2-7,-,TRBV29-1,13,CSAVPWGAYEQYF
TRBJ1-1,-,TRBV7-8,14,CASSLGGDLTEAFF
TRBJ2-4,TRBD2,TRBV27,15,CASSSLAGVGDIQYF
TRBJ2-1,-,TRBV28,14,CASSIVGNFNEQFF
TRBJ2-7,-,TRBV3-1,14,CASSQLGGAYEQYF
TRBJ2-4,-,TRBV20-1,17,CSARDFDSLKTKNIQYF
TRBJ2-1,TRBD2,TRBV2,16,CASSVTSGSSYNEQFF
TRBJ1-4,-,TRBV29-1,12,CSVEGAFGKLFF
TRBJ2-1,TRBD2,TRBV11-2,15,CASSFRLALNGEQFF
TRBJ2-7,-,TRBV4-2,16,CASSPHGGSSSYEQYF